This TCR beta chain was found in a study of control samples from healthy donors and cancer patients. The table came from immunoSEQ multiplex PCR; TCRdb's copy has only in-frame clones and leaves some out. Of roughly 49,000 clones in the sample, around nine tenths are singletons; the top ten hold approximately 40%. The V gene end was trimmed by 3 bases and the J gene end by 2 bases; junction bases not matched to a gene: 6. The CDR3 spans 16 residues. CDR1 MGHRA and CDR2 YSYEKL come from the germline V gene. The specimen sequenced was PBMCs. The TCR was taken from a man aged 50 to 59 with head and neck cancer. The chain employs TRBV4-1 and TRBJ2-5, with 10 nucleotides matching TRBD2. In nucleotides, the CDR3 is TGCGCCAGCAGCCACGGACTAGCGGAGTTTCAAGAGACCCAGTACTTC. Protein sequence: CASSHGLAEFQETQYF.